These 16 T cell receptor beta chains were all obtained from the same sample, sequenced in a study of OX40 agonist ivuxolimab in advanced cancers. Here immunoSEQ multiplex PCR was the method, and the copy in TCRdb shows in-frame clones only, minus some. The table includes 69,000 or so clones, 70% to 90% detected once. This specimen consisted of CD4+ or CD8+ T cells sorted from blood, obtained in a trial of the OX40 agonist ivuxolimab. These receptors were obtained from an adult with an advanced solid tumor such as melanoma, head and neck, liver or kidney cancer.

V and J are TRBV7-2 and TRBJ2-7, with D perhaps TRBD1 (6 bases). Germline V gives CDR1 SGHTA, CDR2 FQGNSA. This CDR3 region has 14 residues. Between the trimmed V and J ends, which lost 2 bases and 6 bases, there was a span of 14 bases. The CDR3 DNA is TGTGCCAGCAGCTTACAGGCGGCAGGGGCCGAGCAGTACTTC. This codes for CASSLQAAGAEQYF.

The V call is TRBV5-1, the J call TRBJ2-2, with 10 bases fitting TRBD1. Germline CDR1 is SGHRS and CDR2 is YFSETQ. The junction had 5 bases not matched to a gene; V was cut back by 4 bases and J by 2 bases. The CDR3 loop spans 16 amino acids. DNA for the CDR3: TGCGCCAGCAGCCGTGACAGGGGGCCCAACACCGGGGAGCTGTTTTTT. Translated: CASSRDRGPNTGELFF. The full variable domain, rest sourced from reference TRBV5-1 and TRBJ2-2, is KAGVTQTPRYLIKTRGQQVTLSCSPISGHRSVSWYQQTPGQGLQFLFEYFSETQRNKGNFPGRFSGRQFSNSRSEMNVSTLELGDSALYLCASSRDRGPNTGELFFGEGSRLTVL.

This sequence joins TRBV4-2 and TRBJ2-5; 7 bases are a match to TRBD1. J was trimmed by 4 bases and V by 1 base; bases with no gene match: 9. The CDR3 is 16 amino acids. Germline V lookup: CDR1 LGHNA, CDR2 YNFKEQ. The CDR3, as DNA: TGTGCCAGCAGCCAAGTCGCGACAGGGCTTGGAGAGACCCAGTACTTC. Its translation is CASSQVATGLGETQYF.

This clone was recorded once. The rearrangement links TRBV29-1 to TRBJ1-4; D gene ambiguous. Germline CDR1 SQVTM, CDR2 ANQGSEA. Trimming removed 4 bases at V and 0 bases at J, with 12 bases between. The CDR3 totals 15 residues. CDR3 sequence reads: CSVVPGISTNEKLFF. As DNA, the CDR3 is TGCAGCGTTGTTCCGGGGATTTCAACTAATGAAAAACTGTTTTTT.

This clone was recorded only once. The rearrangement joins TRBV6-1 to TRBJ1-3, with D unclear. The CDR3 is 15 residues long. The ends were cut back, 7 bases at V and 7 bases at J, with 20 bases in the middle. CDR1 is MNHNS and CDR2 is SASEGT in the germline V gene. The CDR3, as DNA: TGTGCCAGCACCCAGCCCCAAGTTCGTTCGAACACCATATATTTT. This encodes CASTQPQVRSNTIYF.

The J gene is TRBJ1-2, the V gene TRBV13; D is uncertain. The V and J ends lost 5 bases and 2 bases respectively, with 12 bases between them. This CDR3 is built from 14 residues. The germline V gene encodes CDR1 PRHDT and CDR2 FYEKMQ (reference sequence). The CDR3 DNA is TGTGCCAGCAGCCATCTCCAGGAAAACTATGGCTACACCTTC. This encodes CASSHLQENYGYTF.

In this sample, this clone turned up a few times. The gene calls are TRBV7-8 and TRBJ1-2; D gene uncertain. Trimming left V 0 bases short and J 8 bases short, with 10 bases between. Germline CDR1 reads SGHVS; CDR2 reads FQNEAQ. CDR3 length: 13 residues. Written as DNA, the CDR3 is TGTGCCAGCAGCTTAGCTCCCGGGGTCGGCTACACCTTC. This sequence encodes CASSLAPGVGYTF.

This clone was detected only a few times. V and J are TRBV19 and TRBJ2-3, with 7 bases matching TRBD2. The CDR3 length is 13 residues. Germline V gives CDR1 LNHDA, CDR2 SQIVND (reference sequence). After removal of 7 bases from V and 5 bases from J, the junction contained 6 bases not matched to a gene. The CDR3 protein is CASKVAGQDTQYF. The CDR3 DNA sequence: TGTGCCAGTAAGGTAGCGGGTCAAGATACGCAGTATTTT.

J is TRBJ1-5 and V is TRBV6-1; D is perhaps TRBD1 (5 bases). The germline CDR1 and CDR2 sequences are MNHNS and SASEGT. The CDR3 consists of 14 residues. The V end lost 7 bases, the J end lost 4 bases, and 14 bases lay between the germline ends. The CDR3 DNA reads as TGTGCCAGCACCTTATGGGGGGGTAATCAGCCCCAGCATTTT. Residues: CASTLWGGNQPQHF.

The rearrangement uses TRBV7-2 and TRBJ2-7; D call uncertain. Trimming took 5 bases from V and 4 from J, leaving 15 bases between them. Germline V gene lookup returns CDR1 SGHTA and CDR2 FQGNSA. The CDR3 consists of 14 residues. In DNA, the CDR3 is TGTGCCAGCAGCCAAGATCAAGACGGTTACGAGCAGTACTTC. Its protein is CASSQDQDGYEQYF.

This clone was seen only a few times. V is TRBV29-1 and J is TRBJ2-6; D gene uncertain. CDR3 length: 14 amino acids. Trimming took 4 bases from V and 0 from J, leaving 7 bases between them. From germline, CDR1 is SQVTM and CDR2 ANQGSEA. The CDR3 DNA reads as TGCAGCGTTGCTCTTAACTCTGGGGCCAACGTCCTGACTTTC. Protein sequence: CSVALNSGANVLTF.

In nucleotides, the CDR3 is TGCGCCAGCAGCTCGCAATCCTCTGCCGGGGAGCTGTTTTTT. As protein: CASSSQSSAGELFF. The chain links TRBV5-1 to TRBJ2-2; no clear D. This CDR3 comprises 14 residues. Germline V CDR1 and CDR2: SGHRS, YFSETQ. Trimming removed 3 bases at V and 6 bases at J, with 12 bases between.

The J gene is TRBJ2-5, the V gene TRBV9, with unresolved D. This CDR3 spans 14 amino acids. CDR1 is SGDLS, CDR2 YYNGEE, per germline. Trimming cost V 0 bases and J 5 bases, with 11 bases left between them. This CDR3 is CASSVGPLRETQYF. In DNA, the CDR3 is TGTGCCAGCAGCGTAGGACCCCTCCGGGAGACCCAGTACTTC. The whole variable domain, filled in from reference TRBV9 and TRBJ2-5, reads DSGVTQTPKHLITATGQRVTLRCSPRSGDLSVYWYQQSLDQGLQFLIQYYNGEERAKGNILERFSAQQFPDLHSELNLSSLELGDSALYFCASSVGPLRETQYFGPGTRLLVL.

J is TRBJ2-5 and V is TRBV7-2; unclear D gene. Germline V lookup: CDR1 SGHTA, CDR2 FQGNSA. V lost 4 bases and J 5 bases, leaving 11 bases between the germline ends. This CDR3 has 13 amino acids. CDR3 sequence: CASSSIAKETQYF. The CDR3 region has the DNA TGTGCCAGCAGCTCTATAGCAAAGGAGACCCAGTACTTC.

This clone was seen only once. The CDR3 reads CASSLGGAGNTEAFF. In DNA form, the CDR3 reads TGTGCCAGCAGCTTAGGGGGGGCGGGCAACACTGAAGCTTTCTTT. V and J are TRBV7-6 and TRBJ1-1; tentative D call: TRBD1 (6 bases). The germline V and J ends were trimmed by 1 base and 2 bases, with 11 bases remaining between them. This CDR3 has 15 amino acids. Germline CDR1 and CDR2: SGHVS and FNYEAQ. Based on the CDR3 plus reference TRBV7-6 and TRBJ1-1, the full variable domain is GAGVSQSPRYKVTKRGQDVALRCDPISGHVSLYWYRQALGQGPEFLTYFNYEAQQDKSGLPNDRFSAERPEGSISTLTIQRTEQRDSAMYRCASSLGGAGNTEAFFGQGTRLTVV.

V is TRBV5-6 and J is TRBJ2-7; D may be TRBD1 (6 bases). Per the germline V gene, CDR1 is SGHDT and CDR2 is YYEEEE. The CDR3 totals 15 residues. Trimming took off 4 bases at V and 6 bases at J, with 20 bases between the two ends. The CDR3 is CASSGDRWPASEQYF. The CDR3, as DNA: TGTGCCAGCAGCGGCGACAGGTGGCCTGCTTCCGAGCAGTACTTC.